This paragraph covers one T cell receptor (beta chain) sequence. Its antigen is still unknown. This CDR3 spans 15 amino acids. The V gene lost 3 bases and the J gene lost 8 bases, with 15 bases spanning the gap. Germline values: CDR1 SGHTS, CDR2 YDEGEE. This entry comes from a study of T cell responses to AZD1222 COVID-19 vaccine. Study-wide findings and caveats: Baseline seropositivity occurred in only 5 or 6 AZD1222 recipients.

The method was immunoSEQ multiplex PCR; TCRdb's version includes in-frame clones alone and lacks a portion of them. Seen here are some 110,000 clones, about 89% observed once, and the top ten hold roughly 7.1%. The sequencing here drew on peripheral blood, taken 28 days after the second AZD1222 dose. The V and J genes are TRBV5-8 and TRBJ1-6; D perhaps matches TRBD1 (5 bases). The TCR was taken from an adult who received the AZD1222 COVID-19 vaccine. The CDR3 nucleotides read TGTGCCAGCAGCTCTAAAGGTAGGGGTGATTCACCCCTCCACTTT. The encoded protein is CASSSKGRGDSPLHF.